This entry lists 6 T cell receptor beta chains sequenced from one sample in a study of blood T cell repertoires in COVID-19. Produced via immunoSEQ multiplex PCR; TCRdb's table is partial and in-frame only. The sample includes approximately 85,000 clones, approximately 89% of them seen just once. The sample comprised peripheral blood. The receptors derive from a man aged 50-60 years with acute or convalescent COVID-19.

Written as DNA, the CDR3 is TGTGCCAGCAGGGCAACAGGACCGCAGTTCTTC. Translated: CASRATGPQFF. The chain combines TRBV2 with TRBJ2-1, with a possible D match to TRBD1 (5 bases). The V end was cut by 6 bases, the J end by 12 bases, with 12 bases between. Germline V gives CDR1 SNHLY, CDR2 FYNNEI. This CDR3 has 11 residues.

CDR3 sequence (DNA): TGTGCCAGTAGTATATGGGGACTGGATCAGCCCCAGCATTTT. Protein: CASSIWGLDQPQHF. The chain recombines TRBV19 with TRBJ1-5, with D perhaps matching TRBD1 (5 bases). The ends were cut back, 2 bases at V and 5 bases at J, with 10 bases in the middle. The CDR3 length is 14 residues. CDR1 and CDR2 from the germline V gene are LNHDA and SQIVND (reference sequence).

The chain couples TRBV5-6 to TRBJ2-1; 13 positions match TRBD2. Germline V lookup: CDR1 SGHDT, CDR2 YYEEEE. The trim removed 5 bases at V and 10 bases at J, leaving 6 bases unmatched. This CDR3 comprises 14 residues. CDR3 sequence reads: CASSSGTSGAEQFF. In nucleotides, the CDR3 is TGTGCCAGCAGTTCCGGGACTAGCGGGGCCGAGCAGTTCTTC.

The chain joins TRBV28 to TRBJ1-2, with 8 bases aligning to TRBD1. Germline V lookup: CDR1 MDHEN, CDR2 SYDVKM. Trimming removed 3 bases from V and 8 bases from J; junction bases left unmatched: 8. The CDR3 spans 14 residues. The CDR3 spells CASSLTGEGLGYTF. The CDR3 region has the DNA TGTGCCAGCAGTTTGACAGGGGAAGGGCTCGGCTACACCTTC.

The chain joins TRBV9 to TRBJ1-3; 8 nucleotides line up with TRBD1. Germline V gene lookup returns CDR1 SGDLS and CDR2 YYNGEE. Germline trimming cut 3 bases from V and 5 bases from J; bases unmatched to any gene: 7. The CDR3 spans 15 residues. Written as DNA, the CDR3 is TGTGCCAGCAGCGAAGGACAGGGACCAAGAAACACCATATATTTT. Translating gives CASSEGQGPRNTIYF.

This rearrangement joins TRBV27 to TRBJ2-1, with 9 bases aligning to TRBD1. Germline values: CDR1 MNHEY, CDR2 SMNVEV (reference sequence). Losses at the gene ends were 5 bases for V and 3 bases for J; bases not matched to a gene: 11. There are 17 residues in the CDR3. The CDR3 region has the DNA TGTGCCAGCAGTACACCCACGGGACAGGGCATCTACAATGAGCAGTTCTTC. It codes for CASSTPTGQGIYNEQFF.